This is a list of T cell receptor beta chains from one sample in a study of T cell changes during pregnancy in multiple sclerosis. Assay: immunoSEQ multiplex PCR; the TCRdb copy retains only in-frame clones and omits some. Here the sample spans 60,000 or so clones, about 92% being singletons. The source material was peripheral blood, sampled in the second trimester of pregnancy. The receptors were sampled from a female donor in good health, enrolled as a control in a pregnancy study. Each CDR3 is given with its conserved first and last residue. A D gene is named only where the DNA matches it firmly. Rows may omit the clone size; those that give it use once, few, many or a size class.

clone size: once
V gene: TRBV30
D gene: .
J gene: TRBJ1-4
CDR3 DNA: TGTGTTGTTGAGGGTGTAGAAAAACTGTTTTTT
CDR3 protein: CVVEGVEKLFF

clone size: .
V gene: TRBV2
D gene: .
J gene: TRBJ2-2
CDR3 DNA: TGTGCCAGCAGCCCCTCTTTCCCGGACCCGGGGAAGGTCACCGGGGAGCTGTTTTTT
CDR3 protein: CASSPSFPDPGKVTGELFF

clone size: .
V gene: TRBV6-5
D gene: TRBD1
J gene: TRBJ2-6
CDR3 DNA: TGTGCCAGCAGTTACGGGACAGGGTTTGGGGCCAACGTCCTGACTTTC
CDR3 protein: CASSYGTGFGANVLTF

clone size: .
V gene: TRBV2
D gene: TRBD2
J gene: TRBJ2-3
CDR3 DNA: TGTGCCAGCAGTGAACTAGCGGTCACAGATACGCAGTATTTT
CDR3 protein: CASSELAVTDTQYF

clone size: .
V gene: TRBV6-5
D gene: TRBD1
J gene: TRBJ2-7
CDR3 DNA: TGTGCCAGCAGCCCCCCAGGGGGCCTAACCTACGAGCAGTACTTC
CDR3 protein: CASSPPGGLTYEQYF

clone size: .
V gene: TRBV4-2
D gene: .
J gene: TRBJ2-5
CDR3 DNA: TGTGCCAGCAGCCACCCTCAAGGGGCAAGGGGAAGGGTGGACGAGACCCAGTACTTC
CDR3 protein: CASSHPQGARGRVDETQYF

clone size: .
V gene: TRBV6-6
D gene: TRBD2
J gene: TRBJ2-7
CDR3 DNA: TGTGCCAGCAGTTACTCGATTCCGCGGGAGTACGACGAGCAGTACTTC
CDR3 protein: CASSYSIPREYDEQYF

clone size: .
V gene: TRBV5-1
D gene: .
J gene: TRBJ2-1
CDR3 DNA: TGCGCCAGCAGCTTGGTACTAGCCGACAATGAGCAGTTCTTC
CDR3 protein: CASSLVLADNEQFF

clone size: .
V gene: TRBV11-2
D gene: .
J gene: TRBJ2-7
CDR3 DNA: TGTGCCAGCAGCCGTGGAGAGGGGGACGAGCAGTACTTC
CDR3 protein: CASSRGEGDEQYF

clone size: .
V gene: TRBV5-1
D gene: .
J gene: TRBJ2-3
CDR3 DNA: TGCGCCAGCAGCTTGGTCAGGCAAAGCACAGATACGCAGTATTTT
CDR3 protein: CASSLVRQSTDTQYF

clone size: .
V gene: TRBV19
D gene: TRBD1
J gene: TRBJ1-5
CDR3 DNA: TGTGCCAGTAATCTGGACAGGTCAAGCAATCAGCCCCAGCATTTT
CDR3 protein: CASNLDRSSNQPQHF

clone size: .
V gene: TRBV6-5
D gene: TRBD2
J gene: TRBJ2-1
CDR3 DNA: TGTGCCAGCAGTTCCGGGACTAACACCTACAATGAGCAGTTCTTC
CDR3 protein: CASSSGTNTYNEQFF

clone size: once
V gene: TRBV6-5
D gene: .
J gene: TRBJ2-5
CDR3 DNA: TGTGCCAGCAGTTACACGACAGGAGTCCAAGAGACCCAGTACTTC
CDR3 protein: CASSYTTGVQETQYF

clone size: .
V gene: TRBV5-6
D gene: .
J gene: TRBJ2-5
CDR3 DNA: TGTGCCAGCAGCCAACAGGTGCGGGAGACCCAGTACTTC
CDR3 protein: CASSQQVRETQYF

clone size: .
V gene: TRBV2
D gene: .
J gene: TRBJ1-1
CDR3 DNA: TGTGCCAGCAGTGACACGCAGGATGAAGCTTTCTTT
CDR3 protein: CASSDTQDEAFF

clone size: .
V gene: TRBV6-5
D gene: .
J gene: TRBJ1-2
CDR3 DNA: TGTGCCAGCAGTCGTGTTTTGGGCGCCTATGGCTACACCTTC
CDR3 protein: CASSRVLGAYGYTF

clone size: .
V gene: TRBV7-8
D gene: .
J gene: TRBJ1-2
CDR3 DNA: TGTGCCAGCAGTCTATACGGCAGGGCGTCTAACTATGGCTACACCTTC
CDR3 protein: CASSLYGRASNYGYTF

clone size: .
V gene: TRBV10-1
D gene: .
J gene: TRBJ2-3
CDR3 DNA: TGCGCCAGCAGCATCAGGGGAAGCGCAGATACGCAGTATTTT
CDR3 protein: CASSIRGSADTQYF

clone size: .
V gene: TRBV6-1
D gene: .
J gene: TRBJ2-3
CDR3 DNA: TGTGCCAGCAGTGCCAGGGCGGGACCATCAAGGGGCACAGATACGCAGTATTTT
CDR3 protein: CASSARAGPSRGTDTQYF

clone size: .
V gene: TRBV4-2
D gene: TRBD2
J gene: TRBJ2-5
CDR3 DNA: TGTGCCAGCAGCCAAGATCTGCAAGCGGGGGGACAGACCCAGTACTTC
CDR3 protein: CASSQDLQAGGQTQYF

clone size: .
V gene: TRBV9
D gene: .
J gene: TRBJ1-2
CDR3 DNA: TGTGCCAGCAGCGAGGTAACAGGCTATGGCTACACCTTC
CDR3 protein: CASSEVTGYGYTF

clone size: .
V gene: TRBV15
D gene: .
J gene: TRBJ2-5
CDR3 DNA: TGTGCCACCAGCAGAGATTACGGCGGCCAAGAGACCCAGTACTTC
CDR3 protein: CATSRDYGGQETQYF

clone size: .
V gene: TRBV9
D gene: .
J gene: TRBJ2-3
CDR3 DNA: TGTGCCAGCATCCCGGGGACGGGACTTTTAGATACGCAGTATTTT
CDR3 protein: CASIPGTGLLDTQYF

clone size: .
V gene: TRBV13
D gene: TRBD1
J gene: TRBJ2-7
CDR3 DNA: TGTGCCAGCAGCTTCTTGTTGATTTCCCCGGGACAGAGTTCTAGGGAGCAGTACTTC
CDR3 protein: CASSFLLISPGQSSREQYF